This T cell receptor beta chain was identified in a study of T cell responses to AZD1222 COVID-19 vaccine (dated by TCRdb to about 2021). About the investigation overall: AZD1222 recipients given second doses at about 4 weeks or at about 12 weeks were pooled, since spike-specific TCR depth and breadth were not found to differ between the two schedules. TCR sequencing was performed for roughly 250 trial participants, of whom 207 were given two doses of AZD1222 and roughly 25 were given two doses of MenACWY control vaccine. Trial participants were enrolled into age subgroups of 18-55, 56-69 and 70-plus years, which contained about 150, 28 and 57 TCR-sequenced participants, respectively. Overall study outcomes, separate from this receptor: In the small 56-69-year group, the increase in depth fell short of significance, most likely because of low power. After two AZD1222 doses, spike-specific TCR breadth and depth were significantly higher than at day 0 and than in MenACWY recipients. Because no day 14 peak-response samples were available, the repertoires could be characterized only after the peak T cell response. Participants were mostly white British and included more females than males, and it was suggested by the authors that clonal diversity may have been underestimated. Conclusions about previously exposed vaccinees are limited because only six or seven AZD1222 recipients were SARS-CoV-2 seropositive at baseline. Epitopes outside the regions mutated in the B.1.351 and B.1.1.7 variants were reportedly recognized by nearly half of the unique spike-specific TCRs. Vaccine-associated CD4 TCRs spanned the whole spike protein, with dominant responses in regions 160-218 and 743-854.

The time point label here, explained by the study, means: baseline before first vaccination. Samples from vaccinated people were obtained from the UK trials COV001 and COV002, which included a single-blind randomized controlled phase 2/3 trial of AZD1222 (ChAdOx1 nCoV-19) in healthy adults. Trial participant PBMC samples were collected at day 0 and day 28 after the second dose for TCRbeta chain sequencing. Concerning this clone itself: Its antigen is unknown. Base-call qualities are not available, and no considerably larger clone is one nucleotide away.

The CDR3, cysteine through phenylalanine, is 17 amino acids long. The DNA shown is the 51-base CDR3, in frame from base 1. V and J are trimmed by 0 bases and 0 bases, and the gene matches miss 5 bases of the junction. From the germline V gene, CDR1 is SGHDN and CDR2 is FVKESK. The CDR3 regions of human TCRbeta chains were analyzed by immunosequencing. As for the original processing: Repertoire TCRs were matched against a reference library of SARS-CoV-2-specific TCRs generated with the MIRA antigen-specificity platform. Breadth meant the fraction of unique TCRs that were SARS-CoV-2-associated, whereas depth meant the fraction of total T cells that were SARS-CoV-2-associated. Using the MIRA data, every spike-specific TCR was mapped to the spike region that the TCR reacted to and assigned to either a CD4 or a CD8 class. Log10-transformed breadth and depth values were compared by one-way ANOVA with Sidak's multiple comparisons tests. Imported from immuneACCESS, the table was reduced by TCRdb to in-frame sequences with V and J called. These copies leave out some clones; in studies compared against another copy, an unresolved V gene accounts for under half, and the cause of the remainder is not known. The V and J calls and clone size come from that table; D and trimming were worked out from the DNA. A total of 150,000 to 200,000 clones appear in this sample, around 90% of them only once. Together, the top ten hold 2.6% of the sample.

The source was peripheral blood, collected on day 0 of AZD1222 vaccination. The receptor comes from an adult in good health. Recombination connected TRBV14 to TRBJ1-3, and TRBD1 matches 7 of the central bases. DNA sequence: TGTGCCAGCAGCCAAGATCAGGGACAGATCTCTGGAAACACCATATATTTT. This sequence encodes CASSQDQGQISGNTIYF.